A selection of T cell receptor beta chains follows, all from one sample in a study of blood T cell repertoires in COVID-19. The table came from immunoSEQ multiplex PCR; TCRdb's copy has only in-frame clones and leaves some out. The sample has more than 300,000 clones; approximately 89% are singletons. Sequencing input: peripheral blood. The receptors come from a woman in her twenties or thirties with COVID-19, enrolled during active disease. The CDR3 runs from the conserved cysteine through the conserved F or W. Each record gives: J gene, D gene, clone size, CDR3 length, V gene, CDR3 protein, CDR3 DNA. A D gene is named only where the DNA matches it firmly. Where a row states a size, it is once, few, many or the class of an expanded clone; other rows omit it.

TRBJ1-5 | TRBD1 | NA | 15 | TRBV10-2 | CASRSGQGAVQPQHF | TGCGCCAGCAGGTCGGGACAGGGGGCTGTTCAGCCCCAGCATTTT
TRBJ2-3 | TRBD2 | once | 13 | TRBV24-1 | CATSEFREGTQYF | TGTGCCACCAGTGAGTTCCGGGAGGGTACGCAGTATTTT
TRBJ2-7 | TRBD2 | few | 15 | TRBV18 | CASSPEAGAGYEQYF | TGTGCCAGCTCACCCGAAGCGGGAGCTGGCTACGAGCAGTACTTC
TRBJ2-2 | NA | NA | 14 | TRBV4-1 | CASRRLTNTGELFF | TGCGCCAGCAGACGACTAACGAACACCGGGGAGCTGTTTTTT
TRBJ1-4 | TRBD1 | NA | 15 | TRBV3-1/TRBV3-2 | CASSSRDRVNEKLFF | TGTGCCAGCAGTTCCCGGGACAGGGTCAATGAAAAACTGTTTTTT
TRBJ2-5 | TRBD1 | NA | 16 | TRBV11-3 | CASSFGSTGNQETQYF | TGTGCCAGCAGCTTCGGCTCGACAGGGAACCAAGAGACCCAGTACTTC
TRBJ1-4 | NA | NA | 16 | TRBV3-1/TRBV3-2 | CASSQEQRLTNEKLFF | TGTGCCAGCAGCCAAGAACAGCGGTTAACTAATGAAAAACTGTTTTTT
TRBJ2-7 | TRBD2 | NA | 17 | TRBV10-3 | CAISVRLAGDSAGEQYF | TGTGCCATCAGTGTGAGGCTAGCGGGAGATTCCGCTGGGGAGCAGTACTTC
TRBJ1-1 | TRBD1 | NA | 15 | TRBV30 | CAWSVRWGQGAEAFF | TGTGCCTGGAGTGTAAGGTGGGGACAGGGAGCTGAAGCTTTCTTT
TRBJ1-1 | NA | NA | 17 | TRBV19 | CASSISSGGGRRTEAFF | TGTGCCAGTAGTATTTCGTCGGGGGGCGGCAGGAGGACTGAAGCTTTCTTT
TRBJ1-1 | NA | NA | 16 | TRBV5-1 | CASTIDLGGLNTEAFF | TGCGCCAGCACCATCGACCTGGGGGGACTTAACACTGAAGCTTTCTTT
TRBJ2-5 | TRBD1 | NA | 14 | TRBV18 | CASSQGAPAETQYF | TGTGCCAGCTCACAGGGGGCGCCGGCAGAGACCCAGTACTTC
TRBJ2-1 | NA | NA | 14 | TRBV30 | CACLSPGTYNEQFF | TGTGCCTGCCTTTCTCCCGGGACCTACAATGAGCAGTTCTTC
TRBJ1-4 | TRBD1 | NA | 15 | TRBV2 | CASSGQGATNEKLFF | TGTGCCAGCAGTGGACAGGGGGCAACTAATGAAAAACTGTTTTTT
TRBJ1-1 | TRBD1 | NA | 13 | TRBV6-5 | CASSYRDRGEAFF | TGTGCCAGCAGTTATCGGGACAGAGGTGAAGCTTTCTTT
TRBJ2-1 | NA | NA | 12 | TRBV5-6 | CASSLSGRVRFF | TGTGCCAGCAGCCTCTCGGGAAGGGTGCGGTTCTTC
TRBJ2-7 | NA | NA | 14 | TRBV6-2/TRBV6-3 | CASSLSGRKGEQYF | TGTGCCAGCAGTCTCAGTGGGAGGAAGGGCGAGCAGTACTTC
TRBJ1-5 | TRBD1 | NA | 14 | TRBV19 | CASSWGQGNQPQHF | TGTGCCAGTAGCTGGGGACAGGGCAATCAGCCCCAGCATTTT
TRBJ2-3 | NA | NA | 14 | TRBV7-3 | CASSPDYNEDTQYF | TGTGCCAGCAGCCCGGACTACAATGAGGATACGCAGTATTTT
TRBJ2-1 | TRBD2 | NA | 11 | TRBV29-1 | CSVRGGNEQFF | TGCAGCGTGCGGGGGGGAAATGAGCAGTTCTTC
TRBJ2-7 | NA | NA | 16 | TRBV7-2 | CASRRTTAGPAYEQYF | TGTGCCAGCAGACGTACGACAGCCGGTCCCGCCTACGAGCAGTACTTC
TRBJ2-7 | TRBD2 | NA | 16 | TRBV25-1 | CASSGTQAGDSHEQYF | TGTGCCAGCAGTGGGACTCAAGCGGGAGATAGCCACGAGCAGTACTTC
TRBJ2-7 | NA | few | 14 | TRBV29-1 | CSVEGMVGVREQYF | TGCAGCGTTGAAGGGATGGTCGGTGTGCGGGAGCAGTACTTC
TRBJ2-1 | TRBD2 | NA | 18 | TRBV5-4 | CASSLGGSGPGSYNEQFF | TGTGCCAGCAGCTTGGGGGGTAGCGGGCCAGGTTCCTACAATGAGCAGTTCTTC
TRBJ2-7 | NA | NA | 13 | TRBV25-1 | CASKEGVGYEQYF | TGTGCCAGCAAAGAAGGGGTTGGGTACGAGCAGTACTTC
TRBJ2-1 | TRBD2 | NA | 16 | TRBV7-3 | CASSLRGGGPLDEQFF | TGTGCCAGCAGCCTCCGTGGGGGAGGGCCCTTAGATGAGCAGTTCTTC
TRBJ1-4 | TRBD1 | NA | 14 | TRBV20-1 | CSAGGTGGIEKLFF | TGCAGTGCTGGTGGGACAGGGGGCATTGAAAAACTGTTTTTT
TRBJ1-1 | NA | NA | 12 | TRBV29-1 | CSVGQPNTEAFF | TGCAGCGTCGGACAGCCGAACACTGAAGCTTTCTTT
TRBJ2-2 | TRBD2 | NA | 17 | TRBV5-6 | CASSFSGTSGDTGELFF | TGTGCCAGCAGCTTCTCCGGGACTAGCGGAGACACCGGGGAGCTGTTTTTT
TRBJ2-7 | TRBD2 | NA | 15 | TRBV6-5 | CASRTSGRSSYEQYF | TGTGCCAGCAGGACTAGCGGGAGGAGCTCCTACGAGCAGTACTTC
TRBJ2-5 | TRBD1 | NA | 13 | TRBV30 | CAWSGQGYGTQYF | TGTGCCTGGAGTGGACAGGGATATGGGACCCAGTACTTC
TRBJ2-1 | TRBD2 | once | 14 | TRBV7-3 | CASSLGGGGNEQFF | TGTGCCAGCAGCTTAGGAGGCGGGGGGAATGAGCAGTTCTTC
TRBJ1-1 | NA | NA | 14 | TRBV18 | CASSPPGMNTEAFF | TGTGCCAGCTCGCCCCCCGGGATGAACACTGAAGCTTTCTTT
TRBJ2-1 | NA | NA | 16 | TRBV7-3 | CASSPGGTNIPSEQFF | TGTGCCAGCAGCCCCGGAGGAACTAACATCCCTAGTGAGCAGTTCTTC
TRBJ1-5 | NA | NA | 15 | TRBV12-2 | CASRLGHRGGQPQHF | TGTGCAAGTCGCTTAGGGCACAGGGGCGGTCAGCCCCAGCATTTT
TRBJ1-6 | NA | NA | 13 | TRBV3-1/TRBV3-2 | CASSQAGGSPLHF | TGTGCCAGCAGCCAAGCCGGGGGATCACCCCTCCACTTT
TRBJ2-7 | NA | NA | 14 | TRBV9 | CASSVAVSSYEQYF | TGTGCCAGCAGCGTAGCGGTAAGCTCCTACGAGCAGTACTTC
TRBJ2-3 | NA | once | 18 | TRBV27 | CASSLLYRGGVETDTQYF | TGTGCCAGCAGTTTATTATACAGGGGGGGGGTTGAAACAGATACGCAGTATTTT
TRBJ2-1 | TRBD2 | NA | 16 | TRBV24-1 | CATSPTRSGREDEQFF | TGTGCCACCAGTCCCACGCGAAGCGGGAGGGAGGATGAGCAGTTCTTC
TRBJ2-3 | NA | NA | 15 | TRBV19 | CASSMEHWGEDTQYF | TGTGCCAGTAGTATGGAGCATTGGGGGGAAGATACGCAGTATTTT
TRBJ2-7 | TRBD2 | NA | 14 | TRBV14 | CASSRTSGMGEQYF | TGTGCCAGCAGTCGGACTAGCGGGATGGGAGAGCAGTACTTC
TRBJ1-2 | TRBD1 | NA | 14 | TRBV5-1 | CASRQTQGATGYTF | TGCGCCAGCAGACAGACCCAGGGGGCCACGGGCTACACCTTC
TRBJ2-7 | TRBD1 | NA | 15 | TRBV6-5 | CASSYGPGQGFEQYF | TGTGCCAGCAGTTACGGTCCGGGACAGGGCTTCGAGCAGTACTTC
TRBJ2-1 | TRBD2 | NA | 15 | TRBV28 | CASSPIREGLGEQFF | TGTGCCAGCAGCCCAATTCGGGAGGGCCTCGGTGAGCAGTTCTTC
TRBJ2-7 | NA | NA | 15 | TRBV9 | CASSVGDDSSYEQYF | TGTGCCAGCAGCGTAGGGGATGACAGTTCCTACGAGCAGTACTTC
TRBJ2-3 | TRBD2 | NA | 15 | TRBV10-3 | CAMSAGGSSTDTQYF | TGTGCCATGAGTGCGGGAGGATCTAGCACAGATACGCAGTATTTT
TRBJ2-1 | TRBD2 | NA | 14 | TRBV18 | CASSPPSGVYEQFF | TGTGCCAGCTCACCACCAAGCGGGGTCTATGAGCAGTTCTTC
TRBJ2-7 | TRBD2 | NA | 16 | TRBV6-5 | CASSYRTGLGVSEQYF | TGTGCCAGCAGTTACAGAACGGGACTAGGGGTGAGTGAGCAGTACTTC
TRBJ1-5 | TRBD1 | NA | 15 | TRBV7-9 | CASSLAVTGHQPQHF | TGTGCCAGCAGCTTAGCGGTGACAGGGCATCAGCCCCAGCATTTT
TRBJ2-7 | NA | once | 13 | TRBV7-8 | CASSFDSSYEQYF | TGTGCCAGCAGCTTCGACAGCTCCTACGAGCAGTACTTC
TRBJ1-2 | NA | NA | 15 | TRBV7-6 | CASSPGHDLNYGYTF | TGTGCCAGCAGCCCCGGACACGATCTAAACTATGGCTACACCTTC
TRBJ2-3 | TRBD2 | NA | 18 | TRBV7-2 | CASRLGLAGGLAGDTQYF | TGTGCCAGCAGATTAGGACTAGCGGGGGGCCTGGCCGGAGATACGCAGTATTTT
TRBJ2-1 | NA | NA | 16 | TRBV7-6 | CASSLGSSAEYNEQFF | TGTGCCAGCAGCTTAGGTTCTAGCGCGGAGTACAATGAGCAGTTCTTC
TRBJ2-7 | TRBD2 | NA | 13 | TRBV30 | CAWTRGLVYEQYF | TGTGCCTGGACTCGGGGACTAGTCTACGAGCAGTACTTC
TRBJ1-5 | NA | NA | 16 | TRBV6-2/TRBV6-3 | CASSQQRGAHNQPQHF | TGTGCCAGCAGCCAACAACGGGGGGCGCACAATCAGCCCCAGCATTTT
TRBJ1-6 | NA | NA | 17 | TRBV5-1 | CASSVGQSSSYNSPLHF | TGCGCCAGCAGCGTTGGACAATCGAGCTCCTATAATTCACCCCTCCACTTT
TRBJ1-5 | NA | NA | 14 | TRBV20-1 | CSASSPPERQPQHF | TGCAGTGCTAGTTCCCCACCGGAGCGGCAGCCCCAGCATTTT
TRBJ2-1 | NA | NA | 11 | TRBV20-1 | CSARMYNEQFF | TGCAGTGCGAGGATGTACAATGAGCAGTTCTTC
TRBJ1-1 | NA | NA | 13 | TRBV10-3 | CAISGTVNTEAFF | TGTGCCATCAGTGGGACAGTAAACACTGAAGCTTTCTTT